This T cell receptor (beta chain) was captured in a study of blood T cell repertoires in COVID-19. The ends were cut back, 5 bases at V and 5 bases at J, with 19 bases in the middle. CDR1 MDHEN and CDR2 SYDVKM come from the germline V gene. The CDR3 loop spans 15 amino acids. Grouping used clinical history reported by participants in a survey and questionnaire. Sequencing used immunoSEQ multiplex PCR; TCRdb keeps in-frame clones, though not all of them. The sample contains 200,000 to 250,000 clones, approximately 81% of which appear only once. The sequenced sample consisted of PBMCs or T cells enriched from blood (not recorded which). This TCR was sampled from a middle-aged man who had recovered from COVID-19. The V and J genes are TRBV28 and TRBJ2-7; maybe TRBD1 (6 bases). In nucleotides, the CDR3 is TGTGCCAGCAGTACATCCTATACAGGGAGAAACGAGCAGTACTTC. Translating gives CASSTSYTGRNEQYF.